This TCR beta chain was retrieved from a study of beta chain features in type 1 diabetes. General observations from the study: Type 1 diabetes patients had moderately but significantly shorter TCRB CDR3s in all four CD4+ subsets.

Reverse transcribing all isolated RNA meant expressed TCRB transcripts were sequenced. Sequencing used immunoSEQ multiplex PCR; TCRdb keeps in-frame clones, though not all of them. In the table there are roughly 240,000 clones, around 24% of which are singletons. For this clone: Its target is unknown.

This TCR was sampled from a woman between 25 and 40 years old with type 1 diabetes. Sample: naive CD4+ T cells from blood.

CDR3 sequence reads: CASSQEGLAGREQYF. The CDR3 DNA sequence: TGCGCCAGCAGCCAAGAGGGACTAGCGGGACGCGAGCAGTACTTC. J is TRBJ2-7 and V is TRBV4-1, with 13 bases that match TRBD2. This CDR3 comprises 15 residues. With V trimmed by 0 bases and J by 6 bases, 2 bases remained unmatched. Germline values: CDR1 MGHRA, CDR2 YSYEKL.